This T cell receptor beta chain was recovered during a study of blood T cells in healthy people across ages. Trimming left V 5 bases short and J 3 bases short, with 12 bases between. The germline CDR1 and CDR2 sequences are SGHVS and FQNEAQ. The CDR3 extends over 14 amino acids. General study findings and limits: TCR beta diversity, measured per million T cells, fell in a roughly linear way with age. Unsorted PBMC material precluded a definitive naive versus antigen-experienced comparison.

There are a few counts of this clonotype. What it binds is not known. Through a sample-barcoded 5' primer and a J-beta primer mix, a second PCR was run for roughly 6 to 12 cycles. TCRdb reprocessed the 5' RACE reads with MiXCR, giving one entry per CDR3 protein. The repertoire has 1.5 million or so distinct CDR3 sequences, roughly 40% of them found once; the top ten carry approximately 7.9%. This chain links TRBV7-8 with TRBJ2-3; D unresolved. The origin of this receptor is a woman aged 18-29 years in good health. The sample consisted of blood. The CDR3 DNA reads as TGTGCCAGCAGCGAGACCACCGTTACAGATACGCAGTATTTT. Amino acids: CASSETTVTDTQYF.